Listed below are T cell receptor beta chains from one sample, sequenced in a study of blood T cell repertoires in COVID-19. Measured with immunoSEQ multiplex PCR; TCRdb has only the in-frame clones, and not every one. This sample has more than 300,000 clones; around 89% occur once, and the top ten carry approximately 1.2%. Sequencing was done on a sample of PBMCs or T cells enriched from blood (not recorded which). These receptor sequences come from a woman aged 18 to 35 who had recovered from COVID-19. CDR3s include the opening cysteine and the closing phenylalanine or tryptophan. D genes are given only for firm matches. Where a row states a size, it is once, few, many or the class of an expanded clone; other rows omit it.

j_call | clone_size | v_call | d_call | cdr3_nt | cdr3_aa
TRBJ2-3 | NA | TRBV30 | TRBD2 | TGTGCCTGGAGTGTTGGTAGCGGGGGGATAGATACGCAGTATTTT | CAWSVGSGGIDTQYF
TRBJ1-2 | once | TRBV29-1 | TRBD1 | TGCAGCGTGGGACAGGACGCCGATGGCTACACCTTC | CSVGQDADGYTF
TRBJ1-1 | NA | TRBV10-3 | NA | TGTGCCATTCACTTACAGGGCACGGCTTTCTTT | CAIHLQGTAFF
TRBJ1-4 | NA | TRBV27 | NA | TGTGCCAGTGGCGGGGGCGCGTCTAATGAAAAACTGTTTTTT | CASGGGASNEKLFF
TRBJ1-5 | few | TRBV30 | NA | TGTGCCTGGAGTTCTGGCAGCAATCAGCCCCAGCATTTT | CAWSSGSNQPQHF
TRBJ1-2 | NA | TRBV6-5 | NA | TGTGCCAGCCCTATACGCCCCAGGGAGGGTGGCTACACCTTC | CASPIRPREGGYTF
TRBJ2-7 | NA | TRBV19 | NA | TGTGCCAGTAGTACGGGACATTCCTACGAGCAGTACTTC | CASSTGHSYEQYF
TRBJ1-2 | NA | TRBV7-2 | TRBD1 | TGTGCCAGCAGCTCCCAATTTTTGACAGGGGTAGTTTCCTATGGCTACACCTTC | CASSSQFLTGVVSYGYTF
TRBJ1-5 | few | TRBV2 | NA | TGTGCCAGCAGTGTTGATTTGAGTAGCAATCAGCCCCAGCATTTT | CASSVDLSSNQPQHF
TRBJ1-3 | once | TRBV7-2 | NA | TGTGCCAGCAGCTTAACTGCGAGATCTGGAAACACCATATATTTT | CASSLTARSGNTIYF
TRBJ2-7 | NA | TRBV7-9 | TRBD1 | TGTGCCAGCAGCCCCCAGGACAGGGGGAGATGGGACGAGCAGTACTTC | CASSPQDRGRWDEQYF
TRBJ2-6 | NA | TRBV28 | NA | TGTGCCAGCAGCCCGAGGACACTCGTCCCTGGGGCCAACGTCCTGACTTTC | CASSPRTLVPGANVLTF
TRBJ2-1 | NA | TRBV9 | TRBD2 | TGTGCCAGCAGCGTAGGGTGGGGAGGGTACAATGAGCAGTTCTTC | CASSVGWGGYNEQFF
TRBJ2-7 | NA | TRBV14 | TRBD1 | TGTGCCAGCAGCCGGGACAGGGTCTACGAGCAGTACTTC | CASSRDRVYEQYF
TRBJ2-2 | NA | TRBV6-2/TRBV6-3 | TRBD1 | TGTGCCAGCAGTTTCGACAGGGCAAGGTCTCGCGGGGAGCTGTTTTTT | CASSFDRARSRGELFF
TRBJ1-5 | NA | TRBV2 | TRBD1 | TGTGCCAGCAGGGGGACAGAAGGAGAGGGGGGTAGCATTCAGCCCCAGCATTTT | CASRGTEGEGGSIQPQHF
TRBJ1-1 | NA | TRBV10-3 | TRBD1 | TGTGCCATCAGTACAGGGGACGCCGAAGCTTTCTTT | CAISTGDAEAFF
TRBJ2-2 | NA | TRBV10-3 | NA | TGTGCCATCAGTGAGGGATCCTATGCGGGCACCGGGGAGCTGTTTTTT | CAISEGSYAGTGELFF
TRBJ2-3 | NA | TRBV7-2 | TRBD2 | TGTGCCAGCAGCTTAGGCGGCGGGGGATGGGATACGCAGTATTTT | CASSLGGGGWDTQYF
TRBJ2-1 | NA | TRBV18 | TRBD2 | TGTGCCAGCTCACCTGGGGGTAGCGGGGGGCACAATGAGCAGTTCTTC | CASSPGGSGGHNEQFF
TRBJ1-5 | NA | TRBV5-8 | TRBD1 | TGTGCCAGCAGCCCGGGACAGGGGAATCAGCCCCAGCATTTT | CASSPGQGNQPQHF
TRBJ1-6 | NA | TRBV6-2/TRBV6-3 | TRBD1 | TGTGCCAGCAGTTCCGGGACAGAGAATTCACCCCTCCACTTT | CASSSGTENSPLHF
TRBJ1-5 | NA | TRBV5-6 | TRBD1 | TGTGCCAGCAGCTTTCGGACAGGGCTCGATCAGCCCCAGCATTTT | CASSFRTGLDQPQHF
TRBJ1-3 | NA | TRBV5-1 | TRBD1 | TGCGCCAGCAGCCTAACAGGGGGGTCCAGCACCATATATTTT | CASSLTGGSSTIYF
TRBJ2-7 | once | TRBV27 | NA | TGTGCCAGCAGTTTATCGCCGGGAGCAACCTACGAGCAGTACTTC | CASSLSPGATYEQYF
TRBJ1-1 | NA | TRBV7-3 | NA | TGTGCCAGCAGTTTAAACACGAACACTGAAGCTTTCTTT | CASSLNTNTEAFF
TRBJ1-1 | NA | TRBV30 | TRBD1 | TGTGCCTGGGGGGACAGGGTGGACACTGAAGCTTTCTTT | CAWGDRVDTEAFF
TRBJ2-1 | NA | TRBV5-6 | TRBD2 | TGTGCCAGCAGCCCGCGCCGGGGGGGATACAATGAGCAGTTCTTC | CASSPRRGGYNEQFF
TRBJ1-1 | NA | TRBV7-3 | TRBD1 | TGTGCCAGCAGCTCCCACCCGCAGGGGGAAGGGAAGACGGCTTTCTTT | CASSSHPQGEGKTAFF
TRBJ1-5 | NA | TRBV5-3 | NA | TGTGCCAGGGGGGGATCTTTAAATCAGCCCCAGCATTTT | CARGGSLNQPQHF
TRBJ2-4 | NA | TRBV2 | TRBD1 | TGTGCCAGCAGGACAGGGGGAAGGGGCAAAAACATTCAGTACTTC | CASRTGGRGKNIQYF
TRBJ1-6 | NA | TRBV27 | TRBD1 | TGTGCCAGCAGTTTAGCCAGGGGGCCCCTCCACTTT | CASSLARGPLHF
TRBJ2-3 | NA | TRBV9 | NA | TGTGCCAGCAGCGTAGAGACCTCGGGGACAGATACGCAGTATTTT | CASSVETSGTDTQYF
TRBJ1-1 | NA | TRBV4-1 | NA | TGCGCCAGCAGCGCCCGACAATTAACCACTGAAGCTTTCTTT | CASSARQLTTEAFF
TRBJ1-2 | few | TRBV9 | TRBD1 | TGTGCCAGCAGCGTAGACACGGGACAGTCTTTCTATGGCTACACCTTC | CASSVDTGQSFYGYTF
TRBJ1-1 | NA | TRBV7-9 | TRBD1 | TGTGCCAGCAGCCCAGGACAGGGGACTGAAGCTTTCTTT | CASSPGQGTEAFF
TRBJ2-7 | NA | TRBV10-1 | TRBD2 | TGCGCCATCCCGGGGACTACCTACGAGCAGTACTTC | CAIPGTTYEQYF
TRBJ1-3 | few | TRBV2 | NA | TGTGCCAGCAGAGAACTCACTTCTGGAAACACCATATATTTT | CASRELTSGNTIYF
TRBJ2-7 | NA | TRBV7-8 | NA | TGTGCCAGCAGCCTCCAAACGGGCTACGAGCAGTACTTC | CASSLQTGYEQYF
TRBJ2-7 | NA | TRBV6-6 | NA | TGTGCCAGCCTCCGGGGATCCGAGCAGTACTTC | CASLRGSEQYF
TRBJ2-7 | NA | TRBV19 | TRBD1 | TGTGCCAGTAGTACCTACAGGGGGATCTACGAGCAGTACTTC | CASSTYRGIYEQYF
TRBJ1-2 | NA | TRBV5-6 | TRBD1 | TGTGCCAGCAGCTTGGCCGAGACAGGGAGCGGCTATGGCTACACCTTC | CASSLAETGSGYGYTF
TRBJ1-5 | NA | TRBV18 | TRBD1 | TGTGCCAGTTCCCACTCCGGGACAGGGATTCCCCAGCATTTT | CASSHSGTGIPQHF
TRBJ2-1 | NA | TRBV30 | NA | TGTGCCTGGAGTGTACGATGGGGGGGCCCGGGAGAGCAGTTCTTC | CAWSVRWGGPGEQFF
TRBJ2-7 | NA | TRBV9 | NA | TGTGCCAGCAGCGGAGGGACCTACGAGCAGTACTTC | CASSGGTYEQYF
TRBJ1-1 | NA | TRBV7-9 | TRBD1 | TGTGCCAGCAGCCCACGGGGACAGGGAACGAACACTGAAGCTTTCTTT | CASSPRGQGTNTEAFF